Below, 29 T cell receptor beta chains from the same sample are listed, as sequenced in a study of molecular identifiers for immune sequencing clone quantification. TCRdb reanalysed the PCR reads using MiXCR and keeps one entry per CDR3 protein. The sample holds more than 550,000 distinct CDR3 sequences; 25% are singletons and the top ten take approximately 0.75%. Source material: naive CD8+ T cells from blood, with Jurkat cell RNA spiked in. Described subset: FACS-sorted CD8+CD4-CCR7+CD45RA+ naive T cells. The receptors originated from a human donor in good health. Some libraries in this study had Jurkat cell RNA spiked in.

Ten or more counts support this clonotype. This chain's CDR3 is CSASPPVGDSQETQYF. CDR3 DNA sequence: TGCAGTGCTAGCCCACCTGTCGGGGACTCCCAAGAGACCCAGTACTTC. The genes are TRBV20-1 and TRBJ2-5, with D tentatively TRBD2 (6 bases). The germline V and J ends were trimmed by 3 bases and 1 base, with 18 bases remaining between them. Germline V gives CDR1 DFQATT, CDR2 SNEGSKA (reference sequence). The CDR3 covers 16 residues.

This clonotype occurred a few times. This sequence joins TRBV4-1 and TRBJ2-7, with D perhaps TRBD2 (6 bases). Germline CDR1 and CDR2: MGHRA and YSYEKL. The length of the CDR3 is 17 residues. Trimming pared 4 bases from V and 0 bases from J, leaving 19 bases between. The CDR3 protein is CASSPSFPAGSSYEQYF. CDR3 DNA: TGCGCCAGCAGCCCATCCTTCCCTGCGGGGAGCTCCTACGAGCAGTACTTC.

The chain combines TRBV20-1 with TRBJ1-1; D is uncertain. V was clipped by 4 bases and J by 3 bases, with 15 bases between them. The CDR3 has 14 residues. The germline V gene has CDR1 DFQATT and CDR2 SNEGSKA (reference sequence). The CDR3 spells CSATADWGDTEAFF. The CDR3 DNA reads TGCAGTGCTACCGCCGACTGGGGTGACACTGAAGCTTTCTTT.

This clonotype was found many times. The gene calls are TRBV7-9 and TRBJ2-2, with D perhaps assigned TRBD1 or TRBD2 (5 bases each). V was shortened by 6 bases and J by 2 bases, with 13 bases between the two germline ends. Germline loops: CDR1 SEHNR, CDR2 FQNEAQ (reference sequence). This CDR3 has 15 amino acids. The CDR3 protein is CASSDGTANTGELFF. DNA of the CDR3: TGTGCCAGCAGTGATGGGACGGCAAACACCGGGGAGCTGTTTTTT.

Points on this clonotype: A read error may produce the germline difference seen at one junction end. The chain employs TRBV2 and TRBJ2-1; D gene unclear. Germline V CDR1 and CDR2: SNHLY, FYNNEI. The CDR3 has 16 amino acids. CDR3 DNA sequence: TGTGCCAGCAGTGGGGAAGCCACGTCCTCAACCAATGAGCAGCTCTTC. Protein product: CASSGEATSSTNEQLF.

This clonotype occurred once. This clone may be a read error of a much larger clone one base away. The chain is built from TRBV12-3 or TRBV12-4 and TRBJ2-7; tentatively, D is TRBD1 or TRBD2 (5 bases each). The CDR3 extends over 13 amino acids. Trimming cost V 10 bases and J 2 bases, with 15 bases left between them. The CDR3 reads CATRDGATYEQYF. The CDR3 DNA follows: TGTGCCACCCGGGATGGGGCTACCTACGAGCAGTACTTC.

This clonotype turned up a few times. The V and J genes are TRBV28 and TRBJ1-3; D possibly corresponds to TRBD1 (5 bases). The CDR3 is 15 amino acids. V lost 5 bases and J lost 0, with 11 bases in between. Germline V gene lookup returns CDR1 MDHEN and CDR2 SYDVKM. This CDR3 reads CASSVTGRSGNTIYF. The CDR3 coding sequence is TGTGCCAGCAGTGTAACAGGTCGCTCTGGAAACACCATATATTTT.

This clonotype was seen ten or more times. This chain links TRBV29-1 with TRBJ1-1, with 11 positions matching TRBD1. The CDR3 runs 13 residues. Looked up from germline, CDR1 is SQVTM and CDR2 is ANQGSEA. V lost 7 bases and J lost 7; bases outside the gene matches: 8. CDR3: CSARTGGYVEAFF. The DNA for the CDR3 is TGCAGCGCCCGGACAGGGGGCTATGTTGAAGCTTTCTTT.

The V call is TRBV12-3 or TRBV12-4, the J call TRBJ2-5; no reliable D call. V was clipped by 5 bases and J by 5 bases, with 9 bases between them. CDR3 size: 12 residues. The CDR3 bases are TGTGCCAGCAGTGAGGCCGTGGAGACCCAGTACTTC. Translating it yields CASSEAVETQYF.

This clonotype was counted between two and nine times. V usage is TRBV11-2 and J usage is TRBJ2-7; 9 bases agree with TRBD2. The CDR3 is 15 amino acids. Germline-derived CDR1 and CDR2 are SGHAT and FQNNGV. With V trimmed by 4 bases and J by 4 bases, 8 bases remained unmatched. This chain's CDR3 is CASSSPGLADYEQYF. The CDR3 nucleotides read TGTGCCAGCAGCTCCCCGGGACTAGCAGATTACGAGCAGTACTTC. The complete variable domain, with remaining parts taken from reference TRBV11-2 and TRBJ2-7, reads EAGVAQSPRYKIIEKRQSVAFWCNPISGHATLYWYQQILGQGPKLLIQFQNNGVVDDSQLPKDRFSAERLKGVDSTLKIQPAKLEDSAVYLCASSSPGLADYEQYFGPGTRLTVT.

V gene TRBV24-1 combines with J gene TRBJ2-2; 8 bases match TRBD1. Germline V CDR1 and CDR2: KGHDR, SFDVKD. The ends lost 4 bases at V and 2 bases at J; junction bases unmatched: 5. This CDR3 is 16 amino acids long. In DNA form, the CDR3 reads TGTGCCACCAGTGACTACAGGGGGGTAAACACCGGGGAGCTGTTTTTT. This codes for CATSDYRGVNTGELFF.

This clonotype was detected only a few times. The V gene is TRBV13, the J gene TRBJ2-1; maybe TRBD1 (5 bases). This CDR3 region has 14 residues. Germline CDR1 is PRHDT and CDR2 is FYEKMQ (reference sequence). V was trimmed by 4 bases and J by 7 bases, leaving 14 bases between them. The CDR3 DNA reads TGTGCCAGCAGCTCCCTACCAGGACAAAATGAGCAGTTCTTC. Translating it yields CASSSLPGQNEQFF. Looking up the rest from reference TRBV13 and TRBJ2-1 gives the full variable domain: AAGVIQSPRHLIKEKRETATLKCYPIPRHDTVYWYQQGPGQDPQFLISFYEKMQSDKGSIPDRFSAQQFSDYHSELNMSSLELGDSALYFCASSSLPGQNEQFFGPGTRLTVL.

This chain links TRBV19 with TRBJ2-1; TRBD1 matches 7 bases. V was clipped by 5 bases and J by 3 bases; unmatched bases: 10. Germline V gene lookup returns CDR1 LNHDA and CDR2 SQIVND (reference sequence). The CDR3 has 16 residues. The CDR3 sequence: CASSPPDRPFYNEQFF. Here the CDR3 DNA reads TGTGCCAGTAGTCCACCGGACAGGCCCTTCTACAATGAGCAGTTCTTC.

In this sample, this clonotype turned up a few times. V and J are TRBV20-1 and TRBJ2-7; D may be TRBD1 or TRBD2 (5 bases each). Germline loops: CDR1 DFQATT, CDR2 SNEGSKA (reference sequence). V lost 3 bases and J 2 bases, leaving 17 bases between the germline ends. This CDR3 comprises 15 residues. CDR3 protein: CSARPPGAGPYEQYF. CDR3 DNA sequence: TGCAGTGCTAGGCCCCCCGGGGCAGGACCCTACGAGCAGTACTTC.

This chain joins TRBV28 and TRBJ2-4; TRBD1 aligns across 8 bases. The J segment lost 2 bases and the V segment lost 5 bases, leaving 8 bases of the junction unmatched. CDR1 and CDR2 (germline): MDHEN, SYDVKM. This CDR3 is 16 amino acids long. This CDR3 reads CASSNPGGRTKNIQYF. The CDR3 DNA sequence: TGTGCCAGCAGTAACCCAGGGGGCCGGACCAAAAACATTCAGTACTTC.

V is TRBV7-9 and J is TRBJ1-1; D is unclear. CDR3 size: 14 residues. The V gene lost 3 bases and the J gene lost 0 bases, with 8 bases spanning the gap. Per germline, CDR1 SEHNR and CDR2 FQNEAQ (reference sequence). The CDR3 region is CASSLNLMNTEAFF. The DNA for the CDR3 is TGTGCCAGCAGCTTGAATCTCATGAACACTGAAGCTTTCTTT. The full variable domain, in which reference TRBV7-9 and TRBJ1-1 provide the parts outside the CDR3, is DTGVSQNPRHKITKRGQNVTFRCDPISEHNRLYWYRQTLGQGPEFLTYFQNEAQLEKSRLLSDRFSAERPKGSFSTLEIQRTEQGDSAMYLCASSLNLMNTEAFFGQGTRLTVV.

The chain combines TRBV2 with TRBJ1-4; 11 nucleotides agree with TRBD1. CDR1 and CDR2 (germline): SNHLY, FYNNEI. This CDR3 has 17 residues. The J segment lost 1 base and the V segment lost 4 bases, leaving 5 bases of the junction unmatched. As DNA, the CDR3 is TGTGCCAGCAGTGTACCGGGACAGGGGGTAACTAATGAAAAACTGTTTTTT. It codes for CASSVPGQGVTNEKLFF.

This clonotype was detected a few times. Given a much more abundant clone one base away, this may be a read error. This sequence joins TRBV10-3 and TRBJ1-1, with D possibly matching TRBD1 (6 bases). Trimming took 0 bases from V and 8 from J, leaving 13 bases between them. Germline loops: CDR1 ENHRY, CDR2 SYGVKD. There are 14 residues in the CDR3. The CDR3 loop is CAISESAGAGEAFF. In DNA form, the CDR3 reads TGTGCCATCAGTGAGTCGGCAGGGGCGGGCGAAGCTTTCTTT.

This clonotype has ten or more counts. The CDR3 spells CSVEVQGPYEQYF. CDR3 coding DNA: TGCAGCGTTGAAGTGCAGGGACCGTACGAGCAGTACTTC. The gene calls are TRBV29-1 and TRBJ2-7; D assignment may be TRBD1 or TRBD2 (5 bases each). This CDR3 comprises 13 residues. Germline V lookup: CDR1 SQVTM, CDR2 ANQGSEA. V was pared by 1 base and J by 4 bases, with 11 bases between.

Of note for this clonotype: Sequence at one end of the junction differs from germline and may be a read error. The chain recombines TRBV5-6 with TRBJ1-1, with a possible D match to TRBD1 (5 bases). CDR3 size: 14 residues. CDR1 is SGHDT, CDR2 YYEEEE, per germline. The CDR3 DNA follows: TGTGCCAGCAGCCCTGCCCGGGGGAGCACTGAAGCTTCCTTT. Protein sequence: CASSPARGSTEASF.

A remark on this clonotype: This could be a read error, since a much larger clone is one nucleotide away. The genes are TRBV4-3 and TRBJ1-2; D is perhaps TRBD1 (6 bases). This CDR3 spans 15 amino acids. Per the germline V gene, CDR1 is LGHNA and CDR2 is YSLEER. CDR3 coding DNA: TGCGCCAGCAGCTACGAGGACAGTGCTAACAATGGCTACACCTTC. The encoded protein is CASSYEDSANNGYTF.

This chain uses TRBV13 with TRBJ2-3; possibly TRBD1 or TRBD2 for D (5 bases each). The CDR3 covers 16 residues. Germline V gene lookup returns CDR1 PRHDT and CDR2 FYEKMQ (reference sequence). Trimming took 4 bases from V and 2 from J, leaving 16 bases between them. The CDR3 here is CASSYGTAVTTDTQYF. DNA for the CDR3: TGTGCCAGCAGCTACGGGACGGCAGTAACCACAGATACGCAGTATTTT.

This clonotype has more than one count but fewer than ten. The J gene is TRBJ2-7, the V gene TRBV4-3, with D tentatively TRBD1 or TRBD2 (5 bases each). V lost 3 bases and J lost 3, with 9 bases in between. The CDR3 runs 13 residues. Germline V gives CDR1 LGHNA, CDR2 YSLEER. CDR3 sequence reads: CASSQGEFYEQYF. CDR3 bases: TGCGCCAGCAGCCAGGGGGAGTTCTACGAGCAGTACTTC.

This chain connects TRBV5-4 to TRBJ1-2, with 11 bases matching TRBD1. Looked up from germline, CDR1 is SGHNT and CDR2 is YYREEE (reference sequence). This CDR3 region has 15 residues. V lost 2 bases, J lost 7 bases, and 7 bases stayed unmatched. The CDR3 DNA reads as TGTGCCAGCAGCTTTGAGGGACAGGGGGTGTTTGGCTACACCTTC. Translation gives CASSFEGQGVFGYTF.

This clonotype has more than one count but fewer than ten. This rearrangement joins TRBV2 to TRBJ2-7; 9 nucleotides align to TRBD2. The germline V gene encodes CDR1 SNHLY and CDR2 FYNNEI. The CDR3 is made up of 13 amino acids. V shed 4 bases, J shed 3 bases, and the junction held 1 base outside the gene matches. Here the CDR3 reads CASSASGIYEQYF. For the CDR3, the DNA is TGTGCCAGCAGTGCTAGCGGGATCTACGAGCAGTACTTC.

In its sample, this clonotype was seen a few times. Here the CDR3 DNA reads TGTGCCAGCAGTTCTGTCAGTCACACAGATACGCAGTATTTT. Encoded protein: CASSSVSHTDTQYF. This sequence joins TRBV6-2 or TRBV6-3 and TRBJ2-3, with unresolved D. The CDR3 spans 14 residues. V lost 4 bases, J lost 2 bases, and 10 bases lay in between. Germline assignment: CDR1 MNHEY and CDR2 SVGEGT.

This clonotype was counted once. CDR3 in DNA: TGTGCCAGCAGCCCGGCGGACAGGGGGCTTCGAGGCTACACCTTC. It specifies CASSPADRGLRGYTF. The rearrangement joins TRBV7-9 to TRBJ1-2; 11 positions match TRBD1. Per the germline V gene, CDR1 is SEHNR and CDR2 is FQNEAQ (reference sequence). CDR3 length equals 15 residues. The V and J ends lost 5 bases and 8 bases, in that order; junction bases with no gene match: 10.

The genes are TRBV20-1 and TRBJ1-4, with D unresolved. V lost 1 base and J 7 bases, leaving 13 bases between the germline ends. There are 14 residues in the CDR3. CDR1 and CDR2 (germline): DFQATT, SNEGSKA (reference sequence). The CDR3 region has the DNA TGCAGTGCTAGAGGCCCCGGGGTAGCTGAAAAACTGTTTTTT. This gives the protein CSARGPGVAEKLFF.

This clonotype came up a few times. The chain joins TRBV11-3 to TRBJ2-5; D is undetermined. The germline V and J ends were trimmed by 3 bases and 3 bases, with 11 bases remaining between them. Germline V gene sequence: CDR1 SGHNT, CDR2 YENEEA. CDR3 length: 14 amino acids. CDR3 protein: CASSFVLRKETQYF. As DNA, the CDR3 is TGTGCCAGCAGCTTTGTTTTAAGAAAAGAGACCCAGTACTTC. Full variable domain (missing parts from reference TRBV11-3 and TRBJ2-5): EAGVVQSPRYKIIEKKQPVAFWCNPISGHNTLYWYLQNLGQGPELLIRYENEEAVDDSQLPKDRFSAERLKGVDSTLKIQPAELGDSAVYLCASSFVLRKETQYFGPGTRLLVL.